This T cell receptor beta chain originates from a study of identifying expanded T cells in peripheral blood. Healthy donors had no documented immune events, such as infections, while sampled. Findings of the study overall: Technical replicates showed about 1.1 changed clones; two weeks about 16; four weeks 19. Variance in clone template counts between roughly 2-week samples significantly increased with total template count across all healthy donors.

Clones were sequenced by immunoSEQ multiplex PCR, and TCRdb holds only the in-frame ones, with some missing. The sample consists of fewer than 85,000 clones, almost 85% of them appearing once. The CDR3 spans 14 residues. The germline gives CDR1 GTSNPN, CDR2 SVGIG (reference sequence). The V and J ends lost 4 bases and 0 bases, in that order; junction bases with no gene match: 3. As concerns this clone: Antigen: not known.

This chain uses TRBV30 with TRBJ1-3; 7 bases agree with TRBD1. The receptor's source is a person aged 18 to 75 in good health. Source material: blood. CDR3 bases: TGTGCCTGGATGGGACAGACCTCTGGAAACACCATATATTTT. It encodes CAWMGQTSGNTIYF.